A single T cell receptor beta chain is shown here with its context. The sample originates from a study of response to subunit inactivated influenza vaccine. From the RT-PCR reads, TCRdb called clonotypes with MiXCR, one entry per CDR3 protein. The table shows roughly 620,000 distinct CDR3 sequences, with 11% occurring only once. These records were also assigned to another study, of T cells expressing NK-cell markers. That source reports: UMI-tagged 5'RACE template switching yielded the TCR beta cDNA. Sorted CD3+CD56-NKG2C+, CD3+CD56+NKG2C- and CD3+CD56+NKG2C+ T cells were the source of the TCR beta repertoires. Seven donors tested HCMV-seropositive and one tested seronegative among the eight sequenced. Topping the CD3+CD56-NKG2C+ fraction as well were these clonotypes, in several donors.

The sample in question was PBMCs from blood, obtained on the day of vaccination. The source is a man between 45 and 60 years old who received an inactivated influenza vaccine.

CDR3 DNA: TGTGCCAGCAGCATGGGGTCCTTAGCGGGCTACACCTTC. It translates to CASSMGSLAGYTF. J is TRBJ1-2 and V is TRBV5-6; D ambiguous. Trimming pared 4 bases from V and 8 bases from J, leaving 15 bases between. From germline, CDR1 is SGHDT and CDR2 YYEEEE. This CDR3 is 13 amino acids long.